This TCR beta chain was profiled in a study of Graves' ophthalmopathy and Graves' hyperthyroidism. This clonotype was recorded once. As yet, its antigen is unknown. The V gene end was trimmed by 5 bases and the J gene end by 5 bases; junction bases not matched to a gene: 5. CDR3 length: 13 amino acids. Study-wide points: Most clonotypes expanded in thyroid above 0.001 frequency were present in blood too.

RNA transcripts served as template for amplifying TCR beta CDR3 sequences. The library came from an HTBI-primed first-round RT-PCR and a second-round multiplex PCR. MiXCR was run by TCRdb on the multiplex PCR reads, yielding one entry per CDR3 protein. The data hold 650,000 to 800,000 distinct CDR3 sequences, with over 40% observed a single time. Certain patients were not enrolled. These were patients with other autoimmune diseases, uncontrolled infections, pregnancy or lactation. Clinicians made diagnoses from clinical symptoms, serum thyroxine, TRAb, thyroid ultrasound and orbital computed tomography. What supplied the PBMCs was approximately 10 ml of fresh peripheral blood.

The material sequenced was peripheral blood. This TCR derives from an adult man with Graves' ophthalmopathy. This chain uses TRBV12-3 or TRBV12-4 with TRBJ2-7, with 8 nucleotides matching TRBD1. For the CDR3, the DNA is TGTGCCAGCAGTACAGGGGGTTGGAACGAGCAGTACTTC. It specifies CASSTGGWNEQYF.